The 3 T cell receptor beta chains below come from one sample, sequenced in a study of identical twins' blood T cells. One entry per CDR3 protein results from TCRdb running MiXCR on the 5' RACE reads. The sample holds about 370,000 distinct CDR3 sequences, about 28% seen once. The sample taken for sequencing was PBMCs. These receptors were collected from a woman aged 18-49 years in good health.

This clonotype was counted only a few times. The chain combines TRBV29-1 with TRBJ2-1; no clear D. CDR1 and CDR2 from the germline V gene are SQVTM and ANQGSEA. V was pared by 1 base and J by 2 bases, with 9 bases between. The CDR3 runs to 14 residues. The CDR3: CSVEGPGTYNEQFF. CDR3 in DNA: TGCAGCGTTGAAGGGCCCGGCACCTACAATGAGCAGTTCTTC.

This clonotype appeared many times. The V call is TRBV6-1, the J call TRBJ1-4; D is unclear. CDR1 and CDR2 (germline): MNHNS, SASEGT. The CDR3 extends over 15 amino acids. V lost 2 bases, J lost 3 bases, and 10 bases lay in between. The CDR3 DNA reads TGTGCCAGCAGTGAAACTCCCAGGCCTAATGAAAAACTGTTTTTT. Translated, it gives CASSETPRPNEKLFF.

This clonotype was counted a few times. One end of the junction is discordant with germline, which a read error may explain. This rearrangement joins TRBV5-5 to TRBJ2-1, with 9 bases matching TRBD1. This CDR3 is built from 16 residues. Per germline, CDR1 SGHKS and CDR2 YYEKEE (reference sequence). In DNA form, the CDR3 reads TGTGCCAGCAGTCATCCCCCCGGGACAGGGTTAAATGAGCGGTTCTTC. Its translation: CASSHPPGTGLNERFF.